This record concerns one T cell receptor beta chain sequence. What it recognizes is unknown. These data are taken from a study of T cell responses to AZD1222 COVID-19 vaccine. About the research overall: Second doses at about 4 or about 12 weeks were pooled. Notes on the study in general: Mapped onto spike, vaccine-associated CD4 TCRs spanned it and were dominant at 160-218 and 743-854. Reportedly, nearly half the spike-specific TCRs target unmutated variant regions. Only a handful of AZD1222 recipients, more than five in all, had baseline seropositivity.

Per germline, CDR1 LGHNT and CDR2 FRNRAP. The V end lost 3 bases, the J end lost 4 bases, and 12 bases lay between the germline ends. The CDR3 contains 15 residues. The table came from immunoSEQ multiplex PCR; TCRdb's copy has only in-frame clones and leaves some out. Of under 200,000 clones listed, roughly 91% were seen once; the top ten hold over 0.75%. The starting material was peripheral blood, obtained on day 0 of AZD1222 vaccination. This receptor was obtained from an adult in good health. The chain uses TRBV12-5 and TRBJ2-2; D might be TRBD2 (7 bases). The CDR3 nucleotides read TGTGCTAGTGGTTTCAAAGGGGGGGGCACCGGGGAGCTGTTTTTT. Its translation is CASGFKGGGTGELFF.